This T cell receptor (beta chain) was captured in a study of control samples from healthy donors and cancer patients. Trimming stripped 0 bases from V and 1 base from J, with 6 bases between. In germline, CDR1 is GTSNPN, CDR2 SVGIG (reference sequence). CDR3 length: 14 residues. Here immunoSEQ multiplex PCR was the method, and the copy in TCRdb shows in-frame clones only, minus some. The sample holds around 130,000 clones; 93% are singletons and the top ten take approximately 1.7%. The chain has TRBV30 and TRBJ2-2, with unresolved D. The source material was PBMCs. The source of this sequence is a man over 45 with head and neck cancer. In nucleotides, the CDR3 is TGTGCCTGGAGTGTACTGCTGAACACCGGGGAGCTGTTTTTT. It specifies CAWSVLLNTGELFF.